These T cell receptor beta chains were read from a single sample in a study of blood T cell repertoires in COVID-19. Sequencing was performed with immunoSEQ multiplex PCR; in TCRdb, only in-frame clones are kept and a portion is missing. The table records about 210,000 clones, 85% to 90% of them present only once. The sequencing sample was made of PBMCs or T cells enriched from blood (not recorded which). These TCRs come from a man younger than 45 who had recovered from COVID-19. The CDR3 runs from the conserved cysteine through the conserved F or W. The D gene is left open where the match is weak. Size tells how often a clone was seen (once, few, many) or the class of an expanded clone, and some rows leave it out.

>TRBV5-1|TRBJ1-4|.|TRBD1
TGCGCCAGCAGCCCACGGGGGACAGCCGGTAGTGAAAAACTGTTTTTT
CASSPRGTAGSEKLFF
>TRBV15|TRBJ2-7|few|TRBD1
TGTGCCACCAGCAGAGCTAGGGACAGGGGAGACGAGCAGTACTTC
CATSRARDRGDEQYF
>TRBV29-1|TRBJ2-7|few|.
TGCAGCGTTAAGGGGGCCTACGAGCAGTACTTC
CSVKGAYEQYF
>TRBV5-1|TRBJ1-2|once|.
TGCGCCAGCAGCCCCGGACAATTAATGGGGGCATACGATGGCTACACCTTC
CASSPGQLMGAYDGYTF
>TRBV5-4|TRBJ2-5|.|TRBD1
TGTGCCAGCAGCTTGGGAGGGGGCCAGGGGATAACGGAGACCCAGTACTTC
CASSLGGGQGITETQYF
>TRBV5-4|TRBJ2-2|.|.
TGTGCCAGCAGCTCGAACATATACACCGGGGAGCTGTTTTTT
CASSSNIYTGELFF
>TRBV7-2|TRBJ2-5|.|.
TGTGCCAGCAGCGCGAAGGGCAGGGGACGACAAGAGACCCAGTACTTC
CASSAKGRGRQETQYF
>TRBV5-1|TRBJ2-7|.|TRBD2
TGCGCCAGCAGCTCGACTAGCGGGAGCTACGAGCAGTACTTC
CASSSTSGSYEQYF
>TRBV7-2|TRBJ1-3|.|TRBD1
TGTGCCAGCAGCTTAGTTCCAGGGGGCGCTGGAAACACCATATATTTT
CASSLVPGGAGNTIYF
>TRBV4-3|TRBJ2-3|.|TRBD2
TGCGCCAGCAGCCAAGACGGGAGGGCCTCGACAGATACGCAGTATTTT
CASSQDGRASTDTQYF